This entry lists 28 T cell receptor beta chains sequenced from one sample in a study of T-cell reconstitution after alpha-beta-depleted transplantation in children. A TCRbeta library incorporating unique molecular identifiers was prepared. TCRdb re-called the PCR reads through MiXCR, storing one row per CDR3 protein. The sample lists fewer than 500,000 distinct CDR3 sequences, roughly 43% occurring once. Source: PBMCs, taken before TCRalphabeta/CD19-depleted stem cell transplant. Receptors originate from a girl between 2 and 10 years old with aplastic anemia, due to receive a stem cell transplant.

V is TRBV7-2 and J is TRBJ1-5; D not certain. V lost 5 bases and J 6 bases, leaving 14 bases between the germline ends. CDR1 SGHTA and CDR2 FQGNSA come from the germline V gene. This CDR3 has 14 amino acids. CDR3 DNA sequence: TGTGCCAGCAGCCCGGACGGAGGGAGTCAGCCCCAGCATTTT. Translated, it gives CASSPDGGSQPQHF.

The CDR3 DNA reads as TGTGCCAGCAGCCCTCGGACTACCAGGGAGCTGTTTTTT. Translation: CASSPRTTRELFF. The rearrangement uses TRBV7-2 and TRBJ2-2; D is possibly TRBD2 (6 bases). The V and J ends lost 5 bases and 9 bases respectively, with 13 bases between them. The germline CDR1 and CDR2 sequences are SGHTA and FQGNSA. The CDR3 contains 13 residues.

The V call is TRBV5-1, the J call TRBJ2-5; TRBD1 is a possible D gene (6 bases). There are 15 residues in the CDR3. The germline V gene has CDR1 SGHRS and CDR2 YFSETQ. V dropped 0 bases and J dropped 5 bases, with 14 bases sitting between them. The CDR3 loop is CASSLGTEGWETQYF. The CDR3 DNA reads TGCGCCAGCAGCTTGGGGACAGAAGGCTGGGAGACCCAGTACTTC. Full variable domain (rest looked up from reference TRBV5-1 and TRBJ2-5): KAGVTQTPRYLIKTRGQQVTLSCSPISGHRSVSWYQQTPGQGLQFLFEYFSETQRNKGNFPGRFSGRQFSNSRSEMNVSTLELGDSALYLCASSLGTEGWETQYFGPGTRLLVL.

V is TRBV29-1 and J is TRBJ2-7, with D perhaps TRBD2 (6 bases). Germline V lookup: CDR1 SQVTM, CDR2 ANQGSEA. Trimming cost V 5 bases and J 4 bases, with 15 bases left between them. The CDR3 length is 13 residues. In nucleotides, the CDR3 is TGCAGCGTTTCATCGGGGCGGGGTTACGAGCAGTACTTC. Translating gives CSVSSGRGYEQYF.

The V call is TRBV7-9, the J call TRBJ1-1; possible D gene TRBD1, 5 bases. Germline V gives CDR1 SEHNR, CDR2 FQNEAQ (reference sequence). Trimming took 5 bases from V and 0 from J, leaving 19 bases between them. The CDR3 loop spans 17 amino acids. CDR3 DNA: TGTGCCAGCAGCCCGATCCCGACAGACCATATGAACACTGAAGCTTTCTTT. This gives the protein CASSPIPTDHMNTEAFF.

In this sample, this clonotype turned up a few times. Here the CDR3 reads CSARDETSGRDEQFF. The DNA for the CDR3 is TGCAGTGCTAGAGATGAGACTAGCGGGAGGGATGAGCAGTTCTTC. J is TRBJ2-1 and V is TRBV20-1; 14 positions match TRBD2. The CDR3 has 15 residues. J lost 8 bases, V lost 0 bases, and 3 bases had no gene match. CDR1 and CDR2 (germline): DFQATT, SNEGSKA (reference sequence).

This clonotype has at least ten counts. The rearrangement joins TRBV7-6 to TRBJ2-7; D remains unclear. From germline, CDR1 is SGHVS and CDR2 FNYEAQ. The CDR3 covers 13 residues. Trimming left V 2 bases short and J 5 bases short, with 10 bases between. The CDR3 sequence: CASSLSLSDEQYF. CDR3 in DNA: TGTGCCAGCAGCTTAAGTCTGAGCGACGAGCAGTACTTC.

This clonotype has only a few counts. The rearrangement joins TRBV15 to TRBJ2-7; D unresolved. The CDR3 has 14 amino acids. Germline assignment: CDR1 LNHNV and CDR2 YYDKDF (reference sequence). Trimming took 0 bases from V and 7 from J, leaving 13 bases between them. CDR3 nucleotides: TGTGCCACCAGCAGAGATGAACCCCCCTGGGAGCAGTACTTC. Protein product: CATSRDEPPWEQYF.

This clonotype has at least ten counts. The chain combines TRBV29-1 with TRBJ1-2; a possible D gene is TRBD1 (6 bases). This CDR3 is built from 14 residues. The V end lost 7 bases, the J end lost 6 bases, and 21 bases lay between the germline ends. CDR1 and CDR2 from the germline V gene are SQVTM and ANQGSEA. CDR3 sequence reads: CSALGTGLLNGYTF. The CDR3 DNA reads TGCAGCGCCCTCGGTACAGGGCTCCTTAATGGCTACACCTTC.

Worth noting for this clonotype: A junction boundary mismatches the germline segment, possibly from a read error. V usage is TRBV5-6 and J usage is TRBJ2-3; D may be TRBD2 (6 bases). Germline V CDR1 and CDR2: SGHDT, YYEEEE. The length of the CDR3 is 15 residues. For the CDR3, the DNA is TGTGCCAGCAGCTTGCGTCGGGACTTCACATATACGCAGTATTTT. Its translation is CASSLRRDFTYTQYF.

In this sample, this clonotype turned up once. An end of the junction does not agree with germline; a read error may underlie this. The rearrangement uses TRBV29-1 and TRBJ1-1, with D perhaps TRBD1 (6 bases). CDR1 and CDR2 (germline): SQVTM, ANQGSEA. CDR3 size: 13 residues. Here the CDR3 DNA reads TGCAGCGTTGCAGGACAGCTGAACATTGAAGCTTTCTTT. It yields the protein CSVAGQLNIEAFF.

The rearrangement joins TRBV20-1 to TRBJ2-3; D uncertain. The CDR3 contains 14 residues. Germline CDR1 is DFQATT and CDR2 is SNEGSKA (reference sequence). V lost 4 bases and J 2 bases, leaving 13 bases between the germline ends. CDR3 coding DNA: TGCAGTGCTATTCCTCCGCAGGACACAGATACGCAGTATTTT. Residues: CSAIPPQDTDTQYF.

The genes are TRBV20-1 and TRBJ1-1; D is undetermined. Germline CDR1 is DFQATT and CDR2 is SNEGSKA (reference sequence). The CDR3 is 13 amino acids. V lost 0 bases and J lost 2, with 7 bases in between. For the CDR3, the DNA is TGCAGTGCTAGAGATTGGCTCAACACTGAAGCTTTCTTT. It translates to CSARDWLNTEAFF.

The chain uses TRBV6-1 and TRBJ1-6; D uncertain. V was shortened by 6 bases and J by 6 bases, with 9 bases between the two germline ends. CDR1 is MNHNS, CDR2 SASEGT, per germline. This CDR3 comprises 13 residues. The CDR3, as DNA: TGTGCCAGCAGCCCGACCGGTAATTCACCCCTCCACTTT. This gives the protein CASSPTGNSPLHF.

There are many counts of this clonotype. In DNA form, the CDR3 reads TGTGCCAGCAGTTACAGGGGAAGGAGGTCCTACGAGCAGTACTTC. This encodes CASSYRGRRSYEQYF. The chain recombines TRBV28 with TRBJ2-7; 7 bases agree with TRBD1. Per germline, CDR1 MDHEN and CDR2 SYDVKM. This CDR3 contains 15 residues. Trimming took 4 bases from V and 1 from J; bases not matched to a gene: 7.

V usage is TRBV7-3 and J usage is TRBJ2-1; unclear D gene. The germline V gene encodes CDR1 SGHTA and CDR2 FQGTGA. There are 13 residues in the CDR3. V was trimmed by 2 bases and J by 6 bases, leaving 8 bases between them. The DNA for the CDR3 is TGTGCCAGCAGCTTAGAGACTGTCAATGAGCAGTTCTTC. This sequence encodes CASSLETVNEQFF.

A few counts support this clonotype. The rearrangement joins TRBV29-1 to TRBJ1-2; no clear D. The germline V gene has CDR1 SQVTM and CDR2 ANQGSEA. The CDR3 extends over 11 amino acids. V was cut by 4 bases and J by 5 bases, with 8 bases left in between. CDR3 region: CSVGESYGYTF. In DNA form, the CDR3 reads TGCAGCGTTGGTGAGAGTTATGGCTACACCTTC. The full variable domain, rest sourced from reference TRBV29-1 and TRBJ1-2, is SAVISQKPSRDICQRGTSLTIQCQVDSQVTMMFWYRQQPGQSLTLIATANQGSEATYESGFVIDKFPISRPNLTFSTLTVSNMSPEDSSIYLCSVGESYGYTFGSGTRLTVV.

The CDR3 loop reads CASSLMFTRGLPINEQFF. The CDR3 nucleotides are TGTGCCAGCAGCTTAATGTTTACGAGAGGTCTCCCCATCAATGAGCAGTTCTTC. This rearrangement joins TRBV11-2 to TRBJ2-1; no clear D. Germline CDR1 SGHAT, CDR2 FQNNGV. V shed 2 bases and J shed 6 bases, with 23 bases lying between them. There are 18 residues in the CDR3.

This clonotype was seen repeatedly, ten times or more. The V call is TRBV7-9, the J call TRBJ1-2; D perhaps matches TRBD1 (5 bases). The germline CDR1 and CDR2 sequences are SEHNR and FQNEAQ (reference sequence). Between the trimmed V and J ends, which lost 5 bases and 1 base, there was a span of 11 bases. The CDR3 loop spans 14 amino acids. The CDR3 DNA reads TGTGCCAGCAGCCTGGGACCGCTTAACTATGGCTACACCTTC. Translating it yields CASSLGPLNYGYTF.

This clonotype was recorded a few times. V is TRBV18 and J is TRBJ2-7; 8 positions agree with TRBD2. Germline values: CDR1 KGHSH, CDR2 LQKENI. This CDR3 region has 14 residues. After removal of 2 bases from V and 2 bases from J, the junction contained 2 bases not matched to a gene. The CDR3 spells CASSPRRGAYEQYF. CDR3 nucleotide sequence: TGTGCCAGCTCACCAAGGCGGGGGGCCTACGAGCAGTACTTC.

The gene calls are TRBV12-3 or TRBV12-4 and TRBJ1-2; no definite D call. V was trimmed by 7 bases and J by 7 bases, leaving 10 bases between them. The CDR3 is made up of 11 amino acids. The CDR3 nucleotides are TGTGCCAGCACCCTGGCCCTTGGCTACACCTTC. It codes for CASTLALGYTF.

In its sample, this clonotype was seen a few times. The V call is TRBV5-6, the J call TRBJ2-4, with a tentative D call TRBD1 (5 bases). The CDR3 has 18 amino acids. The germline V and J ends were trimmed by 2 bases and 2 bases, with 20 bases remaining between them. Germline V gene lookup returns CDR1 SGHDT and CDR2 YYEEEE. CDR3 amino acids: CASSLSLTRGSTKNIQYF. The DNA for the CDR3 is TGTGCCAGCAGCTTATCGCTCACAAGGGGCTCAACCAAAAACATTCAGTACTTC.

The rearrangement uses TRBV23-1 and TRBJ2-3; no clear D gene. TRBV23-1 is known as an ORF, though its function is uncertain. The germline V and J ends were trimmed by 2 bases and 2 bases, with 14 bases remaining between them. The length of the CDR3 is 16 residues. In DNA, the CDR3 is TGCGCCAGCAGTCAAGACGACGGAGACTCCACAGATACGCAGTATTTT. Translating it yields CASSQDDGDSTDTQYF.

V and J are TRBV5-1 and TRBJ2-1; 11 nucleotides match TRBD1. With 3 bases clipped from V and 4 bases from J, the junction kept 9 bases outside the gene matches. CDR1 is SGHRS and CDR2 is YFSETQ in the germline V gene. This CDR3 region has 17 residues. The CDR3: CASSSFYGTGGYNEQFF. The CDR3, as DNA: TGCGCCAGCAGCTCTTTCTACGGGACAGGGGGGTACAATGAGCAGTTCTTC.

This sequence joins TRBV6-2 or TRBV6-3 and TRBJ2-5; no definite D call. Germline V gene sequence: CDR1 MNHEY, CDR2 SVGEGT. With 8 bases removed from V and 4 bases from J, the gap between germline ends came to 14 bases. The CDR3 sequence is 13 residues long. The DNA for the CDR3 is TGTGCCAGCCGCCGGACGTCCGCAGAGACCCAGTACTTC. Amino acid sequence: CASRRTSAETQYF.

This clonotype was found a few times. The chain employs TRBV28 and TRBJ1-4; possible D gene TRBD1, 5 bases. Germline V CDR1 and CDR2: MDHEN, SYDVKM. The CDR3 spans 15 residues. V lost 5 bases and J 9 bases, leaving 19 bases between the germline ends. CDR3 loop: CASSVTGTGMKKLFF. The CDR3 DNA is TGTGCCAGCAGTGTAACCGGGACGGGAATGAAAAAACTGTTTTTT. Using reference TRBV28 and TRBJ1-4 for the parts outside the CDR3, the full variable domain is DVKVTQSSRYLVKRTGEKVFLECVQDMDHENMFWYRQDPGLGLRLIYFSYDVKMKEKGDIPEGYSVSREKKERFSLILESASTNQTSMYLCASSVTGTGMKKLFFGSGTQLSVL.

This chain links TRBV9 with TRBJ1-1, with 11 nucleotides matching TRBD1. This CDR3 has 16 amino acids. Germline V CDR1 and CDR2: SGDLS, YYNGEE. Trimming took 3 bases from V and 7 from J; bases not matched to a gene: 11. As DNA, the CDR3 is TGTGCCAGCAGCGGTCGGACAGGGGGCGCGAACGTTGAAGCTTTCTTT. The encoded protein is CASSGRTGGANVEAFF.

This clonotype was detected ten times or more. The chain has TRBV4-1 and TRBJ2-5, with 7 bases that match TRBD1. The germline CDR1 and CDR2 sequences are MGHRA and YSYEKL. The V gene end was trimmed by 3 bases and the J gene end by 3 bases; junction bases not matched to a gene: 4. This CDR3 has 14 amino acids. CDR3 coding DNA: TGCGCCAGCAGCCAGCGACAGGGAAAAGAGACCCAGTACTTC. Its translation: CASSQRQGKETQYF.